The next 22 T cell receptor beta chains were all read from a single sample in a study of shared clonotypes between healthy human individuals. Clones were sequenced by immunoSEQ multiplex PCR, and TCRdb holds only the in-frame ones, with some missing. The table lists about 2.3 million clones, approximately 95% of them singletons. Material: naive CD4+ T cells from PBMCs. Subset in this sample: CD45RA+ positively selected. Every receptor here comes from a young man in good health. Some clones in this sample may be carry-over from other donors' samples.

The chain carries TRBV27 and TRBJ2-6; either TRBD1 or TRBD2 may supply D (7 bases each). CDR1 and CDR2 (germline): MNHEY, SMNVEV (reference sequence). The CDR3 length is 16 residues. V was pared by 7 bases and J by 1 base, with 14 bases between. CDR3 residues: CASKFRGGSGANVLTF. As DNA, the CDR3 is TGTGCCAGCAAATTCAGGGGGGGTTCTGGGGCCAACGTCCTGACTTTC.

The chain combines TRBV7-2 with TRBJ2-1; TRBD2 matches at 9 bases. Germline CDR1 reads SGHTA; CDR2 reads FQGNSA. The CDR3 has 16 amino acids. V shed 5 bases, J shed 7 bases, and the junction held 12 bases outside the gene matches. The CDR3 reads CASSPPGTSRMNEQFF. The CDR3 DNA follows: TGTGCCAGCAGCCCCCCGGGGACTAGCCGAATGAATGAGCAGTTCTTC.

The J gene is TRBJ1-4, the V gene TRBV11-2; D call uncertain. This CDR3 has 14 residues. In germline, CDR1 is SGHAT, CDR2 FQNNGV. V lost 6 bases to trimming and J lost 5 bases, with 13 bases between them. This CDR3 reads CASSLYNANEKLFF. The CDR3 bases are TGTGCCAGCAGTCTTTATAATGCGAATGAAAAACTGTTTTTT.

This chain connects TRBV28 to TRBJ2-3, with a possible D match to TRBD2 (6 bases). V lost 7 bases and J lost 0, with 14 bases in between. The CDR3 contains 15 residues. The germline gives CDR1 MDHEN, CDR2 SYDVKM. The CDR3, as DNA: TGTGCCAGCACTGACATAGGGACTAGCACAGATACGCAGTATTTT. This encodes CASTDIGTSTDTQYF.

V is TRBV7-2 and J is TRBJ2-3, with 11 bases fitting TRBD2. The CDR3 has 17 residues. Germline V gene lookup returns CDR1 SGHTA and CDR2 FQGNSA. Trimming removed 5 bases from V and 6 bases from J; junction bases left unmatched: 13. The chain's CDR3 is CASSAPSGRRFGDTQYF. The CDR3 DNA follows: TGTGCCAGCAGCGCTCCTAGCGGGAGGAGGTTCGGGGATACGCAGTATTTT.

The rearrangement links TRBV4-1 to TRBJ2-5; 7 positions match TRBD1. The better agreement between TRBJ2-7 and the DNA end casts doubt on the J call. This CDR3 region has 15 residues. Germline V gene sequence: CDR1 MGHRA, CDR2 YSYEKL. The chain's CDR3 is CASSLAGTATYEQYF. CDR3 nucleotide sequence: TGCGCCAGCAGTCTTGCCGGGACAGCCACTTACGAGCAGTACTTC.

The J gene is TRBJ1-6, the V gene TRBV7-9, with a weak D call TRBD1 (5 bases). Looked up from germline, CDR1 is SEHNR and CDR2 is FQNEAQ (reference sequence). The length of the CDR3 is 14 residues. The ends were cut back, 4 bases at V and 5 bases at J, with 9 bases in the middle. Written as DNA, the CDR3 is TGTGCCAGCAGCTCCGGGACTGATAATTCACCCCTCCACTTT. This codes for CASSSGTDNSPLHF.

The chain couples TRBV2 to TRBJ2-3; TRBD1 is a possible D gene (6 bases). CDR3 length equals 14 residues. Trimming pared 7 bases from V and 4 bases from J, leaving 15 bases between. CDR1 and CDR2 (germline): SNHLY, FYNNEI. The CDR3 bases are TGTGCCAGCATGAGGGGCAGGGGAGCAGATACGCAGTATTTT. It specifies CASMRGRGADTQYF. Using reference TRBV2 and TRBJ2-3 for the parts outside the CDR3, the full variable domain is EPEVTQTPSHQVTQMGQEVILRCVPISNHLYFYWYRQILGQKVEFLVSFYNNEISEKSEIFDDQFSVERPDGSNFTLKIRSTKLEDSAMYFCASMRGRGADTQYFGPGTRLTVL.

For the CDR3, the DNA is TGTGCCAGCAGGCTAGACCAGGGTCCGTACAATGAGCAGTTCTTC. Translation: CASRLDQGPYNEQFF. The J gene is TRBJ2-1, the V gene TRBV6-6, with D possibly TRBD1 on 5 matching bases. Germline-derived CDR1 and CDR2 are MNHNY and SVGAGI (reference sequence). CDR3 length equals 15 residues. The V end was cut by 6 bases, the J end by 4 bases, with 16 bases between.

The gene calls are TRBV19 and TRBJ1-2, with TRBD1 identical over 8 bases. CDR3 length: 15 amino acids. Trimming removed 4 bases from V and 4 bases from J; junction bases left unmatched: 8. Per the germline V gene, CDR1 is LNHDA and CDR2 is SQIVND (reference sequence). The CDR3 coding sequence is TGTGCCAGTAGTAAGGACAGGGATCTTTTCTATGGCTACACCTTC. This encodes CASSKDRDLFYGYTF.

With respect to this clone: The sample carries other DNA sequences with the same CDR3. CDR3 bases: TGTGCCAGCAGTGGCCAGAGCTCTGGAAACACCATATATTTT. Amino acid sequence: CASSGQSSGNTIYF. The chain is built from TRBV2 and TRBJ1-3, with D hard to call. Germline V gene lookup returns CDR1 SNHLY and CDR2 FYNNEI. Between the trimmed V and J ends, which lost 4 bases and 0 bases, there was a span of 7 bases. This CDR3 region has 14 residues.

The chain links TRBV27 to TRBJ2-7, with TRBD1 matching over 9 bases. The CDR3 runs to 15 residues. The trim removed 3 bases at V and 2 bases at J, leaving 5 bases unmatched. Germline assignment: CDR1 MNHEY and CDR2 SMNVEV (reference sequence). CDR3 DNA: TGTGCCAGCAGTTTGGGACAGGGTGGTGCCTACGAGCAGTACTTC. This sequence encodes CASSLGQGGAYEQYF.

This clone was counted between two and nine times. This sequence joins TRBV30 and TRBJ1-5, with TRBD1 matching 7 bases. J lost 6 bases, V lost 4 bases, and 9 bases had no gene match. The germline gives CDR1 GTSNPN, CDR2 SVGIG (reference sequence). The CDR3 covers 14 residues. DNA of the CDR3: TGTGCCTGGACCCGAACAGGGGCGGGTCAGCCCCAGCATTTT. Protein: CAWTRTGAGQPQHF.

The V call is TRBV30, the J call TRBJ2-6; possible D gene TRBD1, 5 bases. The CDR3 runs to 15 residues. The germline V and J ends were trimmed by 2 bases and 5 bases, with 13 bases remaining between them. Germline V gene data show CDR1 as GTSNPN and CDR2 as SVGIG (reference sequence). CDR3: CAWSTPQGRANVLTF. In nucleotides, the CDR3 is TGTGCCTGGAGTACCCCTCAGGGTAGGGCCAACGTCCTGACTTTC.

This clone was seen only once. The gene calls are TRBV12-5 and TRBJ2-7, with 12 bases matching TRBD1. The CDR3 contains 14 residues. Germline loops: CDR1 LGHNT, CDR2 FRNRAP. Trimming took 5 bases from V and 5 from J; bases not matched to a gene: 4. In DNA, the CDR3 is TGTGCTAGTGGTACCGGGACAGGGGGCCACGAGCAGTACTTC. Its translation: CASGTGTGGHEQYF.

The CDR3 DNA is TGCGCCAGCAGCTGGGACAGGGGGCTTTACGAGCAGTACTTC. Encoded protein: CASSWDRGLYEQYF. The chain links TRBV5-1 to TRBJ2-7, with 12 bases fitting TRBD1. Looked up from germline, CDR1 is SGHRS and CDR2 is YFSETQ. V lost 3 bases, J lost 4 bases, and 2 bases stayed unmatched. The CDR3 runs 14 residues.

The rearrangement joins TRBV11-2 to TRBJ2-1; no clear D gene. CDR3 length equals 13 residues. Germline V CDR1 and CDR2: SGHAT, FQNNGV. The V end was cut by 1 base, the J end by 9 bases, with 10 bases between. DNA for the CDR3: TGTGCCAGCAGCTTAGGTGGGATGCCTGAGCAGTTCTTC. This codes for CASSLGGMPEQFF.

The chain carries TRBV4-1 and TRBJ2-7; TRBD2 matches at 12 bases. J gave up 7 bases and V 0 bases, and 7 bases lay outside the gene matches. The CDR3 runs 16 residues. CDR1 is MGHRA and CDR2 is YSYEKL in the germline V gene. CDR3 loop: CASSQEPRLAGVEQYF. In DNA form, the CDR3 reads TGCGCCAGCAGCCAAGAGCCCCGACTAGCGGGAGTTGAGCAGTACTTC.

About this clone: The same CDR3 is also encoded by other DNA sequences in this sample. The genes are TRBV6-1 and TRBJ2-7; unclear D gene. CDR1 is MNHNS and CDR2 is SASEGT in the germline V gene. This CDR3 has 11 amino acids. Trimming took off 3 bases at V and 3 bases at J, with 3 bases between the two ends. CDR3 nucleotides: TGTGCCAGCAGTGAGAGCTACGAGCAGTACTTC. Its protein is CASSESYEQYF.

The rearrangement links TRBV6-6 to TRBJ1-5; 8 nucleotides line up with TRBD1. The junction had 1 base not matched to a gene; V was cut back by 0 bases and J by 6 bases. The CDR3 loop spans 14 amino acids. Germline V gene sequence: CDR1 MNHNY, CDR2 SVGAGI (reference sequence). CDR3 protein: CASSYSDRVQPQHF. CDR3 sequence (DNA): TGTGCCAGCAGTTACTCGGACAGGGTTCAGCCCCAGCATTTT.

V is TRBV10-1 and J is TRBJ2-3, with D perhaps matching TRBD1 or TRBD2 (5 bases each). The germline V and J ends were trimmed by 0 bases and 4 bases, with 11 bases remaining between them. CDR3 length: 15 amino acids. Germline CDR1 reads WNHNN; CDR2 reads SYGVQD (reference sequence). CDR3 in amino acids: CASSESDGTADTQYF. Here the CDR3 DNA reads TGCGCCAGCAGTGAGTCGGATGGGACCGCAGATACGCAGTATTTT.

CDR3 DNA: TGTGCCAGCAGCTTTATTCTGGGGGTCCCGCAGTACTTC. Translation gives CASSFILGVPQYF. The chain links TRBV7-2 to TRBJ2-7; TRBD1 or TRBD2 may be the D gene (5 bases each). Germline-derived CDR1 and CDR2 are SGHTA and FQGNSA. V lost 3 bases and J 9 bases, leaving 15 bases between the germline ends. CDR3 length: 13 residues.